The 20 T cell receptor beta chains reported below all come from one sample, sequenced in a study of blood T cell repertoires in COVID-19. Only in-frame clones appear in the TCRdb table, and some are missing; sequencing was by immunoSEQ multiplex PCR. The table lists about 200,000 clones, 80% to 85% of them singletons. Source material: PBMCs or T cells enriched from blood (not recorded which). The receptors derive from a man aged 40-50 years who had recovered from COVID-19.

The chain recombines TRBV2 with TRBJ1-3, with D perhaps TRBD1 (5 bases). CDR1 and CDR2 from the germline V gene are SNHLY and FYNNEI. The ends were cut back, 6 bases at V and 8 bases at J, with 14 bases in the middle. The CDR3 sequence is 13 residues long. The CDR3 DNA sequence: TGTGCCAGCAGGGGGTCGGGGGGGTACACCATATATTTT. Translation: CASRGSGGYTIYF.

This chain links TRBV6-5 with TRBJ1-4; D call uncertain. V was shortened by 6 bases and J by 8 bases, with 10 bases between the two germline ends. Germline V gene lookup returns CDR1 MNHEY and CDR2 SVGAGI. The CDR3 extends over 12 amino acids. The CDR3 sequence: CASSPLREKLFF. As DNA, the CDR3 is TGTGCCAGCAGCCCCCTCCGGGAAAAACTGTTTTTT.

The gene calls are TRBV19 and TRBJ1-2; 9 nucleotides align to TRBD1. CDR3 length equals 15 residues. Trimming removed 3 bases from V and 2 bases from J; junction bases left unmatched: 4. Germline V gene lookup returns CDR1 LNHDA and CDR2 SQIVND (reference sequence). This CDR3 is CASSIGTGINYGYTF. CDR3 coding DNA: TGTGCCAGTAGTATCGGGACAGGGATCAACTATGGCTACACCTTC.

This chain uses TRBV5-6 with TRBJ2-7; 7 bases line up with TRBD2. The CDR3 runs 15 residues. The V gene's germline CDR1 is SGHDT and CDR2 YYEEEE. Germline trimming cut 4 bases from V and 0 bases from J; bases unmatched to any gene: 7. The CDR3 reads CASSGLRESSYEQYF. The CDR3 coding sequence is TGTGCCAGCAGCGGGTTGCGGGAGAGCTCCTACGAGCAGTACTTC.

This clone was counted once. V is TRBV5-1 and J is TRBJ2-3, with D possibly being TRBD2 (6 bases). V gave up 4 bases and J gave up 0 bases, with 15 bases separating them. The CDR3 consists of 16 residues. Germline V gene sequence: CDR1 SGHRS, CDR2 YFSETQ. In DNA form, the CDR3 reads TGCGCCAGCAGCCCCGGGTGGAGGGTCAGCACAGATACGCAGTATTTT. This encodes CASSPGWRVSTDTQYF.

This clone was seen just once. The chain links TRBV5-8 to TRBJ2-7; TRBD1 is a possible D gene (7 bases). The CDR3 has 16 amino acids. The V and J ends lost 6 bases and 5 bases respectively, with 24 bases between them. Germline CDR1 SGHTS, CDR2 YDEGEE. As DNA, the CDR3 is TGTGCCAGCATCGCGGGACAGCTCCAATTTGGGAACGAGCAGTACTTC. Residues: CASIAGQLQFGNEQYF.

This clone was seen a single time. The V gene is TRBV7-9, the J gene TRBJ1-2; D unclear. Trimming pared 4 bases from V and 4 bases from J, leaving 13 bases between. Germline V gene lookup returns CDR1 SEHNR and CDR2 FQNEAQ (reference sequence). The CDR3 spans 14 residues. CDR3: CASSSTVEGYGYTF. The CDR3 DNA sequence: TGTGCCAGCAGCTCGACTGTTGAAGGCTATGGCTACACCTTC.

V is TRBV7-2 and J is TRBJ2-3; TRBD2 matches at 12 bases. V lost 5 bases, J lost 2 bases, and 8 bases stayed unmatched. The CDR3 runs 17 residues. In germline, CDR1 is SGHTA, CDR2 FQGNSA. The CDR3 protein is CASSATSGGSYTDTQYF. The CDR3 nucleotides read TGTGCCAGCAGCGCTACTAGCGGGGGGTCTTACACAGATACGCAGTATTTT. The full variable domain, with the rest looked up from reference TRBV7-2 and TRBJ2-3, is GAGVSQSPSNKVTEKGKDVELRCDPISGHTALYWYRQSLGQGLEFLIYFQGNSAPDKSGLPSDRFSAERTGGSVSTLTIQRTQQEDSAVYLCASSATSGGSYTDTQYFGPGTRLTVL.

This rearrangement joins TRBV11-2 to TRBJ2-2, with D tentatively TRBD2 (6 bases). Trimming removed 1 base from V and 7 bases from J, with 7 bases in between. Germline CDR1 SGHAT, CDR2 FQNNGV. CDR3 size: 13 residues. The CDR3, as DNA: TGTGCCAGCAGCTTAGGCGGGATCGGGGAGCTGTTTTTT. This translates into CASSLGGIGELFF.

This chain uses TRBV10-3 with TRBJ2-3; TRBD1 aligns across 9 bases. Germline V gene sequence: CDR1 ENHRY, CDR2 SYGVKD. The CDR3 contains 14 residues. Trimming at V came to 6 bases and at J to 4 bases, leaving 5 bases not matched to a gene. This CDR3 reads CAIRVDRGPDTQYF. The CDR3 bases are TGTGCCATCAGGGTGGACAGGGGCCCAGATACGCAGTATTTT.

This clone was found once. The chain carries TRBV7-3 and TRBJ1-5; 11 nucleotides match TRBD1. Germline V gene data show CDR1 as SGHTA and CDR2 as FQGTGA. The CDR3 has 20 amino acids. The V and J ends lost 5 bases and 8 bases, in that order; junction bases with no gene match: 23. The CDR3, as DNA: TGTGCCAGCAGCGGTCGGACACCGGGACAGGGGGGACGTCGTCGGGAGCCCCAGCATTTT. It specifies CASSGRTPGQGGRRREPQHF.

The chain uses TRBV10-3 and TRBJ2-4; TRBD1 aligns across 9 bases. V trimming: 2 bases; J trimming: 8 bases; junction bases outside the gene matches: 7. CDR3 length: 15 residues. Germline V gives CDR1 ENHRY, CDR2 SYGVKD. The CDR3: CAISETPGQGHIQYF. The CDR3 DNA reads TGTGCCATCAGTGAGACGCCGGGACAGGGACACATTCAGTACTTC.

This chain uses TRBV6-2 or TRBV6-3 with TRBJ2-3; D gene uncertain. CDR1 MNHEY and CDR2 SVGEGT come from the germline V gene. The CDR3 is 15 amino acids. V lost 0 bases and J 4 bases, leaving 11 bases between the germline ends. CDR3 nucleotide sequence: TGTGCCAGCAGTTACTCGTTCTCCAGCGCAGATACGCAGTATTTT. It yields the protein CASSYSFSSADTQYF.

The CDR3 is CASSSWGNRVNSPLHF. As DNA, the CDR3 is TGTGCCAGCAGCTCCTGGGGGAACAGGGTTAATTCACCCCTCCACTTT. The chain uses TRBV7-2 and TRBJ1-6, with D possibly being TRBD1 (6 bases). There are 16 residues in the CDR3. The germline V gene encodes CDR1 SGHTA and CDR2 FQGNSA. Trimming removed 4 bases at V and 6 bases at J, with 16 bases between.

The genes are TRBV6-2 or TRBV6-3 and TRBJ2-6; D remains ambiguous. Trimming left V 4 bases short and J 0 bases short, with 7 bases between. CDR1 and CDR2 (germline): MNHEY, SVGEGT. The CDR3 is made up of 15 amino acids. The CDR3 DNA sequence: TGTGCCAGCAGTTCCACTCCCTCTGGGGCCAACGTCCTGACTTTC. Translating gives CASSSTPSGANVLTF.

This sequence joins TRBV28 and TRBJ2-1, with 12 bases matching TRBD2. Germline CDR1 and CDR2: MDHEN and SYDVKM. Trimming at V came to 4 bases and at J to 9 bases, leaving 16 bases not matched to a gene. CDR3 length equals 18 residues. The CDR3 is CASSSTQGLAGLESEQFF. The CDR3, as DNA: TGTGCCAGCAGTTCAACTCAAGGACTAGCGGGACTAGAGAGTGAGCAGTTCTTC.

The count of this clone is one. The rearrangement joins TRBV5-5 to TRBJ2-3, with D uncertain. The germline CDR1 and CDR2 sequences are SGHKS and YYEKEE (reference sequence). Trimming removed 8 bases at V and 6 bases at J, with 10 bases between. The CDR3 is made up of 11 amino acids. DNA of the CDR3: TGTGCCAGTTGGCTGGAGGATACGCAGTATTTT. This sequence encodes CASWLEDTQYF.

This clone was detected only once. The chain joins TRBV9 to TRBJ2-1, with 7 nucleotides matching TRBD2. After removal of 0 bases from V and 8 bases from J, the junction contained 5 bases not matched to a gene. Germline V CDR1 and CDR2: SGDLS, YYNGEE. The CDR3 sequence is 14 residues long. The DNA of the CDR3 is TGTGCCAGCAGCGTAGCAGGCGGGGGATATGAGCAGTTCTTC. This gives the protein CASSVAGGGYEQFF.

V is TRBV4-2 and J is TRBJ1-1, with 7 bases fitting TRBD1. Germline assignment: CDR1 LGHNA and CDR2 YNFKEQ. Trimming cost V 4 bases and J 5 bases; bases outside gene matches: 7. The CDR3 runs to 14 residues. The CDR3 DNA reads as TGTGCCAGCAGCCCCCGGGACAGTCTGACTGAAGCTTTCTTT. Its protein is CASSPRDSLTEAFF.

This chain joins TRBV18 and TRBJ2-7; 11 bases line up with TRBD2. Trimming cost V 3 bases and J 5 bases; bases outside gene matches: 12. Germline V gene data show CDR1 as KGHSH and CDR2 as LQKENI. The CDR3 is made up of 17 amino acids. CDR3 nucleotide sequence: TGTGCCAGCTCACCCCGGCGGCTAGCGGGGGGTAAGAACGAGCAGTACTTC. Translated: CASSPRRLAGGKNEQYF.